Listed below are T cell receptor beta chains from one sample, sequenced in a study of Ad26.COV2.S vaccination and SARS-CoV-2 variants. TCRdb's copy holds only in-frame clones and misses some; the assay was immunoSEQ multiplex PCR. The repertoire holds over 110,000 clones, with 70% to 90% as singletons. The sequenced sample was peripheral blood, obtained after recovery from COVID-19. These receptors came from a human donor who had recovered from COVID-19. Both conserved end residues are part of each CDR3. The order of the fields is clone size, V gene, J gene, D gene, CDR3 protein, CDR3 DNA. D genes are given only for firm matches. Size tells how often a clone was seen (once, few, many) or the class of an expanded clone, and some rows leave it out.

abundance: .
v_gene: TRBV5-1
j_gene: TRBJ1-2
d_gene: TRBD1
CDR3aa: CASSLEQGVYGYTF
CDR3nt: TGCGCCAGCAGCTTGGAGCAGGGGGTCTATGGCTACACCTTC

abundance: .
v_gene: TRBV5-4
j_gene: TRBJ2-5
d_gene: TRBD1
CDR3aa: CASSPGQGAPRGETQYF
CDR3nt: TGTGCCAGCAGCCCGGGACAGGGGGCGCCCAGGGGGGAGACCCAGTACTTC

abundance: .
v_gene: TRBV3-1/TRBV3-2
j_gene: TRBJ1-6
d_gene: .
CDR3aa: CASSHRVETSPLHF
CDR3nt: TGTGCCAGCAGCCACAGGGTTGAGACTTCACCCCTCCACTTT

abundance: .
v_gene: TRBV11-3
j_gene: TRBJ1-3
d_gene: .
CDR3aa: CASSLDRGRSGNTIYF
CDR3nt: TGTGCCAGCAGCTTAGATCGGGGACGATCTGGAAACACCATATATTTT

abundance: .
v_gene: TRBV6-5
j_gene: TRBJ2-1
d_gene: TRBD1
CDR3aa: CASSYGTGGYNEQFF
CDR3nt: TGTGCCAGCAGTTACGGGACAGGGGGGTACAATGAGCAGTTCTTC

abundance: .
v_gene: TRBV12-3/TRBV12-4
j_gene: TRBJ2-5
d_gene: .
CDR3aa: CASSFQAETQYF
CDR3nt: TGTGCCAGCAGTTTCCAGGCGGAGACCCAGTACTTC

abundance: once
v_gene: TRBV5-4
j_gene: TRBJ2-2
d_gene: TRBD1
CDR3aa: CASSHAWGQGGTGELFF
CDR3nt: TGTGCCAGCAGTCACGCGTGGGGACAGGGCGGCACCGGGGAGCTGTTTTTT

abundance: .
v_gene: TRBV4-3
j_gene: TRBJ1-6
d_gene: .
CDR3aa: CASSQDEAAFNSPLHF
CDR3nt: TGCGCCAGCAGCCAAGACGAAGCAGCCTTTAATTCACCCCTCCACTTT

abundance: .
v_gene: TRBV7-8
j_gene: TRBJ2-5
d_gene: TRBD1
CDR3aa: CASSTRQGRFSFQETQYF
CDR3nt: TGTGCCAGCAGCACTCGACAGGGGCGTTTCTCTTTCCAAGAGACCCAGTACTTC

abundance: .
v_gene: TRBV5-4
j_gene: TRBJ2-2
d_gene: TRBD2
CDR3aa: CASSLTSGGARELFF
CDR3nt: TGTGCCAGCAGCCTGACTAGCGGGGGGGCCCGGGAGCTGTTTTTT

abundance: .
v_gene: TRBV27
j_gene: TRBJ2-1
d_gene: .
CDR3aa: CASRRASGIEQFF
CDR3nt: TGTGCCAGCAGGAGGGCCTCAGGGATTGAGCAGTTCTTC

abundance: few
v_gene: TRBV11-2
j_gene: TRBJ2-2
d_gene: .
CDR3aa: CASSLQNTGELFF
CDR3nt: TGTGCCAGCAGCTTACAGAACACCGGGGAGCTGTTTTTT

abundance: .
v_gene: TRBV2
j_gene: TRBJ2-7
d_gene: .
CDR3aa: CASSPWEGQASYEQYF
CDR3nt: TGTGCCAGCAGCCCCTGGGAGGGACAGGCTTCCTACGAGCAGTACTTC

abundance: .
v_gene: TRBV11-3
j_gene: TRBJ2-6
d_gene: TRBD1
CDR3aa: CASSLGDRGSGANVLTF
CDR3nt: TGTGCCAGCAGCTTAGGGGACAGGGGTTCTGGGGCCAACGTCCTGACTTTC

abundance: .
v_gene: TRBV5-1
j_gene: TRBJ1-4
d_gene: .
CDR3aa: CASSFGHREDEKLFF
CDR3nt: TGCGCCAGCAGCTTTGGGCACAGGGAGGATGAAAAACTGTTTTTT

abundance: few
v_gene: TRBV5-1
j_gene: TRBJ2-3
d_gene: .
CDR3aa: CASSFGRGADTQYF
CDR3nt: TGCGCCAGCAGCTTCGGAAGAGGGGCAGATACGCAGTATTTT

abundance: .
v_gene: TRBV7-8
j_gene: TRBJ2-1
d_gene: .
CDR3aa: CASSLALRLNSYNEQFF
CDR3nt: TGTGCCAGCAGCTTAGCGCTACGACTTAACTCCTACAATGAGCAGTTCTTC

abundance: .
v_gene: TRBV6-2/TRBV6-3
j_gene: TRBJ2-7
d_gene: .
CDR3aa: CASSYGDGKGYEQYF
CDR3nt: TGTGCCAGCAGTTACGGGGACGGGAAGGGCTACGAGCAGTACTTC

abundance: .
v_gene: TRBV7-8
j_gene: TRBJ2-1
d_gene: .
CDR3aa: CASGGQRATNEQFF
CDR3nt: TGTGCCAGCGGAGGACAGAGGGCTACCAATGAGCAGTTCTTC

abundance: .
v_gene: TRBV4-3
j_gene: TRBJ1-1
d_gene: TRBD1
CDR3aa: CASSHTSTGDTEAFF
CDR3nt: TGCGCCAGCAGCCATACTTCGACAGGGGACACTGAAGCTTTCTTT

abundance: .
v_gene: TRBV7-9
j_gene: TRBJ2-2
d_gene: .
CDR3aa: CASRRTGGGELFF
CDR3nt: TGTGCCAGCAGAAGAACCGGTGGCGGGGAGCTGTTTTTT

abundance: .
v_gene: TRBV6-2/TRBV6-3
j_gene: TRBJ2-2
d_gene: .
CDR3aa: CASSSLPGELFF
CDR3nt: TGTGCCAGCAGTTCGTTACCCGGGGAGCTGTTTTTT

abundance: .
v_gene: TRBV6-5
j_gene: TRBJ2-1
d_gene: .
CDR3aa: CASSYRGWDEQFF
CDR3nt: TGTGCCAGCAGTTACAGGGGCTGGGATGAGCAGTTCTTC

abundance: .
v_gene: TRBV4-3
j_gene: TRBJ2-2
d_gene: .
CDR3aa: CASSQDRGLEGTGELFF
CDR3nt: TGCGCCAGCAGCCAAGACAGGGGTCTGGAGGGCACCGGGGAGCTGTTTTTT

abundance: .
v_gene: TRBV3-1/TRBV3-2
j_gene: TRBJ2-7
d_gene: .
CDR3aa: CASSQGEGPTYEQYF
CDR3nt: TGTGCCAGCAGCCAAGGTGAGGGACCGACCTACGAGCAGTACTTC

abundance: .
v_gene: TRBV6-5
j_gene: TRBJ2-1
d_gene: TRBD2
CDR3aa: CASAGGGYNEQFF
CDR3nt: TGTGCCAGTGCCGGGGGGGGGTACAATGAGCAGTTCTTC

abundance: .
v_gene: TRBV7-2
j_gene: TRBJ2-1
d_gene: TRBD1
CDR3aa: CASSLRVGQGRHEQFF
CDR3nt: TGTGCCAGCAGCTTAAGGGTGGGACAGGGAAGGCATGAGCAGTTCTTC

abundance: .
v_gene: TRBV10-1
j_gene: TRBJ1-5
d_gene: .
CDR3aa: CASSGRSQHF
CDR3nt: TGCGCCAGCAGTGGCCGGTCCCAGCATTTT

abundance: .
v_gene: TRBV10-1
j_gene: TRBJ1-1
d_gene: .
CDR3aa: CASSEMGRGKAFF
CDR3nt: TGCGCCAGCAGTGAGATGGGACGGGGTAAGGCTTTCTTT

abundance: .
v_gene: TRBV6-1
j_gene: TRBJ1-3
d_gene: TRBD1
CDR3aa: CASSEPLRTGPLRVDTIYF
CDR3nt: TGTGCCAGCAGTGAACCTCTCCGGACAGGGCCTCTGAGGGTCGACACCATATATTTT

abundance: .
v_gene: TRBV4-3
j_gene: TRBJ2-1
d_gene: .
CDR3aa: CASSQGVVGADEQFF
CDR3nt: TGCGCCAGCAGCCAAGGCGTGGTCGGAGCGGATGAGCAGTTCTTC

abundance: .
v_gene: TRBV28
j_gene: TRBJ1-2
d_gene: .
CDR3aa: CASSPWGQEEYGYTF
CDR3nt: TGTGCCAGCAGTCCCTGGGGGCAGGAGGAATATGGCTACACCTTC

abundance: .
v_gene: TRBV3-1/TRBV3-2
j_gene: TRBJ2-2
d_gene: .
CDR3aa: CASSQRPNTGELFF
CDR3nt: TGTGCCAGCAGCCAACGGCCGAACACCGGGGAGCTGTTTTTT

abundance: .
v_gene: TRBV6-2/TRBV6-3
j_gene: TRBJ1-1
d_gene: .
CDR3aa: CASSYTGWSTEAFF
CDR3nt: TGTGCCAGCAGTTACACGGGATGGAGCACTGAAGCTTTCTTT

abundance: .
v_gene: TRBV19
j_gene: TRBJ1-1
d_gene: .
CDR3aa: CASSIEGYRGEAFF
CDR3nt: TGTGCCAGTAGTATAGAGGGCTATAGGGGTGAAGCTTTCTTT

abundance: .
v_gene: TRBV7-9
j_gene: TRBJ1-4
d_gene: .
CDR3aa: CASKKTGDEKLFF
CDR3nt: TGTGCCAGCAAAAAGACGGGGGATGAAAAACTGTTTTTT

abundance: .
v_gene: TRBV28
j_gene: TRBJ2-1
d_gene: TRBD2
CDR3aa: CASSFIAGGYNEQFF
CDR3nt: TGTGCCAGCAGTTTTATAGCGGGGGGCTACAATGAGCAGTTCTTC

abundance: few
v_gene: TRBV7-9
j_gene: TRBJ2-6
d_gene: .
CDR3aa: CASSSSGANVLTF
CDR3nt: TGTGCCAGCAGCTCCTCTGGGGCCAACGTCCTGACTTTC

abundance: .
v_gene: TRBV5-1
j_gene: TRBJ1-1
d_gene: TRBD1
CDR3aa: CASRRTRDRDWRGTEAFF
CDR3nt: TGCGCCAGCAGGAGGACCCGGGACAGGGACTGGCGAGGTACTGAAGCTTTCTTT

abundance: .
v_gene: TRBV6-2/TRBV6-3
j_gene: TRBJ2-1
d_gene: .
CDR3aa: CASSSKPGGGLEEQFF
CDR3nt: TGTGCCAGCAGTTCCAAACCGGGCGGGGGCCTCGAGGAGCAGTTCTTC

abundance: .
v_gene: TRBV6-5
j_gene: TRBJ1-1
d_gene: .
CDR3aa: CASRGGGWVEAFF
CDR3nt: TGTGCCAGCAGGGGTGGGGGTTGGGTTGAAGCTTTCTTT

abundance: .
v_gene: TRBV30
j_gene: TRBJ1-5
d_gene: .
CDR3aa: CAWSKDFSQPQHF
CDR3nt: TGTGCCTGGAGTAAGGATTTTAGTCAGCCCCAGCATTTT

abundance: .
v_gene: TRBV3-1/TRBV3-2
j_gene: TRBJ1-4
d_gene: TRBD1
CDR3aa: CASSQGDRGRGGNEKLFF
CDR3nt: TGTGCCAGCAGCCAAGGGGACAGGGGGCGAGGGGGGAATGAAAAACTGTTTTTT

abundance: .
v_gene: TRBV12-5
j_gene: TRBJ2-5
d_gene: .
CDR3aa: CASGPTGVRGETQYF
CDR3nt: TGTGCTAGTGGTCCCACCGGGGTTCGGGGAGAGACCCAGTACTTC

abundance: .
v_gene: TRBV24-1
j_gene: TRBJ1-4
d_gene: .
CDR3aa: CATAGSGNEKLFF
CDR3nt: TGTGCCACCGCAGGGTCGGGTAATGAAAAACTGTTTTTT

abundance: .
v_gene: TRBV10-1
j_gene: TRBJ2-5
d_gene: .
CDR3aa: CASSEKEARTQYF
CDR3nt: TGCGCCAGCAGTGAGAAGGAGGCTCGGACCCAGTACTTC

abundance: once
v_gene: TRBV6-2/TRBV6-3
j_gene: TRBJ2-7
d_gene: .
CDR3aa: CASSYSTFVGEQYF
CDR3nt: TGTGCCAGCAGTTACTCGACCTTCGTGGGCGAGCAGTACTTC

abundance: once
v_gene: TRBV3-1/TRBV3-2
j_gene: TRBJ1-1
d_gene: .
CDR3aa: CASSQGWVTEAFF
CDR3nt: TGTGCCAGCAGCCAGGGTTGGGTAACTGAAGCTTTCTTT